This TCR beta chain was identified in a study of regulatory T cells in long-lasting Graves disease. Sequencing libraries for TCR beta were prepared with iRepertoire HTBI primers and Arm-PCR of CDR3 regions. TCRdb ran MiXCR on the multiplex PCR reads and lists one entry per CDR3 protein. Among about 290,000 distinct CDR3 sequences, 20% to 25% were seen once, and the ten largest hold 45% to 70%. Concerning this clonotype: A much larger clone lies a single base off, so this may be a read error.

Trimming pared 6 bases from V and 3 bases from J, leaving 14 bases between. CDR3 size: 14 residues. From germline, CDR1 is SNHLY and CDR2 FYNNEI. Noted time point: persistent/refractory GD, antithyroid drugs over 5 years with positive TRAb. TCR sequences were obtained from RNA taken from PBMCs. The patients were drawn from one endocrinology department in Xi'an, China. The chain recombines TRBV2 with TRBJ1-1; a possible D gene is TRBD1 (5 bases). The receptor's source is a female donor with Graves disease. Specimen: peripheral blood mononuclear cells (PBMCs), collected when the disease was refractory, from a patient treated with antithyroid drugs. The DNA of the CDR3 is TGTGCCAGCAGGGTACAGGACCCTGACACTGAAGCTTTCTTT. This translates into CASRVQDPDTEAFF.